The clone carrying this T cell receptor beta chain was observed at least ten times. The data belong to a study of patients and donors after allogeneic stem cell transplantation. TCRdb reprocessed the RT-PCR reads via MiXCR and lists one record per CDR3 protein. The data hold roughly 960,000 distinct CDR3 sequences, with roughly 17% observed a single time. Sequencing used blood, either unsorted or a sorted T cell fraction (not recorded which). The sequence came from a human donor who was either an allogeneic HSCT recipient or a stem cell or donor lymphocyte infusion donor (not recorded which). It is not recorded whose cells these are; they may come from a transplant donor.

In DNA form, the CDR3 reads TGTGCCAGCAGCCCCAGGGGGTCGGGTAATTCACCCCTCCACTTT. Translating gives CASSPRGSGNSPLHF. The chain employs TRBV12-3 or TRBV12-4 and TRBJ1-6; TRBD1 matches at 7 bases. V lost 6 bases to trimming and J lost 6 bases; unmatched junction nucleotides: 8. The CDR3 runs to 15 residues.